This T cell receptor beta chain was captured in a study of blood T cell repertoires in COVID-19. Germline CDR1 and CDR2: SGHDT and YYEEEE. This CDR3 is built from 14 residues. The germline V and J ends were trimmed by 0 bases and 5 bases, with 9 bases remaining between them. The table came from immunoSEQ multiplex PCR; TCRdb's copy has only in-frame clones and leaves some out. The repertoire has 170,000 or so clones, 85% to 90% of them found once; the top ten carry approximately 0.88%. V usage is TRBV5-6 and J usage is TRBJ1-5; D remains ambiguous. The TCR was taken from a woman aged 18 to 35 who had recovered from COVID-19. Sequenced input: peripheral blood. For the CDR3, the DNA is TGTGCCAGCAGCTTGGCCTATCGCGATCAGCCCCAGCATTTT. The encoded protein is CASSLAYRDQPQHF.